Listed here are 6 T cell receptor beta chains from one sample, sequenced in a study of blood T cells in healthy people across ages. Combining a sample-barcoded 5' primer with a J-beta primer mix, a second PCR ran for 7 to 11 cycles. TCRdb re-analysed the 5' RACE reads in MiXCR, keeping a single row per CDR3 protein. This sample has around 870,000 distinct CDR3 sequences; around 26% occur once, and the top ten carry around a sixth. The sequenced sample consisted of blood. These receptor sequences come from a woman over 75 in good health.

This clonotype was counted a few times. The chain combines TRBV18 with TRBJ2-1; the D gene is possibly TRBD1 (5 bases). CDR1 is KGHSH, CDR2 LQKENI, per germline. V lost 2 bases and J lost 6, with 14 bases in between. This CDR3 region has 15 residues. The DNA for the CDR3 is TGTGCCAGCTCACCAGTGACATCCCAGGGCAATGAGCAGTTCTTC. It specifies CASSPVTSQGNEQFF.

This clonotype was seen a few times. The V gene is TRBV3-1, the J gene TRBJ2-3; D may be TRBD2 (7 bases). The CDR3 has 15 amino acids. V was trimmed by 2 bases and J by 4 bases, leaving 13 bases between them. CDR1 is LGHDT, CDR2 YNNKEL, per germline (reference sequence). The CDR3 coding sequence is TGTGCCAGCAGCCAACCGGGGGGCATGTCAGATACGCAGTATTTT. It encodes CASSQPGGMSDTQYF.

The chain uses TRBV7-8 and TRBJ2-1; 9 nucleotides match TRBD2. V was clipped by 7 bases and J by 8 bases; unmatched bases: 9. This CDR3 has 14 amino acids. CDR1 SGHVS and CDR2 FQNEAQ come from the germline V gene. The CDR3 region has the DNA TGTGCCAGCAATGCCTGGGTAGCGGGGGATGAGCAGTTCTTC. Its translation is CASNAWVAGDEQFF.

This clonotype was found many times. V and J are TRBV2 and TRBJ2-5; 9 bases agree with TRBD1. The CDR3 extends over 15 amino acids. The V segment lost 5 bases and the J segment 0 bases; nucleotides outside the gene matches: 4. Germline V CDR1 and CDR2: SNHLY, FYNNEI. In nucleotides, the CDR3 is TGTGCCAGCAGTTGGACAGGGGCCTACCAAGAGACCCAGTACTTC. As protein: CASSWTGAYQETQYF.

This sequence joins TRBV13 and TRBJ2-1, with D perhaps TRBD2 (6 bases). Deletions cut 6 bases from V and 0 bases from J, with 12 bases between. The CDR3 totals 15 residues. The germline gives CDR1 PRHDT, CDR2 FYEKMQ (reference sequence). CDR3 sequence: CASRRGASSYNEQFF. In DNA form, the CDR3 reads TGTGCCAGCAGGCGGGGCGCAAGCTCCTACAATGAGCAGTTCTTC.

For this clonotype: The junction and the germline gene differ at one end; a read error may be behind it. The chain combines TRBV11-2 with TRBJ2-4, with 11 bases matching TRBD1. Germline V gene sequence: CDR1 SGHAT, CDR2 FQNNGV. The CDR3 consists of 16 residues. In DNA form, the CDR3 reads TGTGCCAGCAGCTGGGGGTCGGGACAGGGGGTCTACATTCGGTACTTC. This sequence encodes CASSWGSGQGVYIRYF.